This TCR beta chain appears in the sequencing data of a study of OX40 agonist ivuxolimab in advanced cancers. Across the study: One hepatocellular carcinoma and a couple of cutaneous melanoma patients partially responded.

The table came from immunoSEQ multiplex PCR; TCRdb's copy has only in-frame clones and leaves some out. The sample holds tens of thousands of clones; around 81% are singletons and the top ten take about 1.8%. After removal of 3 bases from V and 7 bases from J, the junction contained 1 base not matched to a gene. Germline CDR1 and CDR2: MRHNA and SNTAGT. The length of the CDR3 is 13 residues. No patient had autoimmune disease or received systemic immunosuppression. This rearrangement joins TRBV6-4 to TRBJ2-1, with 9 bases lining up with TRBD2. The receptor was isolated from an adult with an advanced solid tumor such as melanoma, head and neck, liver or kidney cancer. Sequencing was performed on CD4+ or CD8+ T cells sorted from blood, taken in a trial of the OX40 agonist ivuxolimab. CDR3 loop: CASSESGGNEQFF. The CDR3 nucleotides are TGTGCCAGCAGTGAAAGCGGGGGGAATGAGCAGTTCTTC.